In this sample, the clone carrying this T cell receptor beta chain turned up a few times. Its target is not known. V lost 0 bases to trimming and J lost 0 bases; unmatched junction nucleotides: 9. CDR3 length equals 18 residues. Germline CDR1 and CDR2: SGHTS and YDEGEE. This sample stems from a study of T-cell memory formation after mild COVID-19. About the study: TCR clusters largely stayed donor specific. Whole-study findings and limits: Mostly located in CM and EM were contracting CD4+ clones, with contracting CD8+ clones located in EMRA. Cross-reactive memory appears to have joined, as suggested by some responding clones showing up in pre-infection memory. Clones shrinking between day 15 and 85 showed a balanced CD4/CD8 split, and those that grew later tilted toward CD4+.

In TCRdb, the 5' RACE reads were re-called with MiXCR into one record per CDR3 protein. The profile covers 210,000 or so distinct CDR3 sequences, with 27% appearing a single time and 10% to 12% taken by the ten largest. The material sequenced was PBMCs or a T cell subset sorted from them (not recorded which). The chain is built from TRBV5-8 and TRBJ2-1; 7 positions agree with TRBD1. The receptor was derived from an adult woman who had mild COVID-19 (a few samples of this study predate the infection). Cell type and time point are not known. CDR3 sequence: CASSLGSLGQISYNEQFF. In DNA, the CDR3 is TGTGCCAGCAGCTTGGGGTCGTTGGGACAGATCTCCTACAATGAGCAGTTCTTC.